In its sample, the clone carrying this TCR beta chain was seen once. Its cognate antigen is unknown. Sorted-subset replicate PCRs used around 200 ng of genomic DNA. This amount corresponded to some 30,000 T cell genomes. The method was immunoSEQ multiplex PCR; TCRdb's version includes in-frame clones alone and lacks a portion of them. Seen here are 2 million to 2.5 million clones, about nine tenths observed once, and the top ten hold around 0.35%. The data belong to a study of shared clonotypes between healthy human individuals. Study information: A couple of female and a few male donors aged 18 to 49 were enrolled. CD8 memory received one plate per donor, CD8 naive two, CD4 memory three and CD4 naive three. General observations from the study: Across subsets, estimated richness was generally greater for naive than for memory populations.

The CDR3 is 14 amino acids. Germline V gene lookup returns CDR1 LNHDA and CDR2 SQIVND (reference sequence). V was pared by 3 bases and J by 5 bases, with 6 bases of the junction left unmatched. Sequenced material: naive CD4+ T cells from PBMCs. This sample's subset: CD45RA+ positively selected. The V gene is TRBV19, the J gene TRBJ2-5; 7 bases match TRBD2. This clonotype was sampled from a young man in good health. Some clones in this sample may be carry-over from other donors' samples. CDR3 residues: CASSMISGSETQYF. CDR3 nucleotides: TGTGCCAGTAGTATGATTAGCGGGTCGGAGACCCAGTACTTC. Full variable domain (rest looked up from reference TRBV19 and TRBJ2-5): DGGITQSPKYLFRKEGQNVTLSCEQNLNHDAMYWYRQDPGQGLRLIYYSQIVNDFQKGDIAEGYSVSREKKESFPLTVTSAQKNPTAFYLCASSMISGSETQYFGPGTRLLVL.